This T cell receptor (beta chain) was recorded in a study of cytomegalovirus exposure and HLA in healthy donors. The CDR3 has 15 amino acids. Trimming left V 0 bases short and J 1 base short, with 10 bases between. Germline lookup yields CDR1 SGHRS and CDR2 YFSETQ. Data came from immunoSEQ multiplex PCR; TCRdb stores just in-frame clones and leaves some out. The sample yields 110,000 to 150,000 clones, almost 90% seen once. This receptor was obtained from a woman under 30 in good health and CMV-seropositive. The sequenced material came from PBMCs. The rearrangement links TRBV5-1 to TRBJ2-5; D possibly corresponds to TRBD2 (5 bases). The CDR3 protein is CASSLAADPQETQYF. The CDR3 DNA is TGCGCCAGCAGCTTGGCAGCGGACCCCCAAGAGACCCAGTACTTC. Together with reference TRBV5-1 and TRBJ2-5, the CDR3 gives the full variable domain: KAGVTQTPRYLIKTRGQQVTLSCSPISGHRSVSWYQQTPGQGLQFLFEYFSETQRNKGNFPGRFSGRQFSNSRSEMNVSTLELGDSALYLCASSLAADPQETQYFGPGTRLLVL.